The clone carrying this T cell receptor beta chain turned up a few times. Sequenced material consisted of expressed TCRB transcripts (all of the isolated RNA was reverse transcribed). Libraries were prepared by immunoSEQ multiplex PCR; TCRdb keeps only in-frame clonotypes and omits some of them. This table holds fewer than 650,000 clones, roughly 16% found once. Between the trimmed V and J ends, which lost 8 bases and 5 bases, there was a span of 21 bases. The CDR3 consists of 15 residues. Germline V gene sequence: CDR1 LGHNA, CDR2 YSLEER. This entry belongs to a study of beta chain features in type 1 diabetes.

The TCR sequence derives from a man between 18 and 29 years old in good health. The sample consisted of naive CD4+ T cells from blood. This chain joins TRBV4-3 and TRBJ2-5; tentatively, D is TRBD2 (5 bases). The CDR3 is CASPYGVCQMETQYF. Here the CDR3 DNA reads TGCGCCAGCCCTTACGGGGTCTGTCAGATGGAGACCCAGTACTTC.